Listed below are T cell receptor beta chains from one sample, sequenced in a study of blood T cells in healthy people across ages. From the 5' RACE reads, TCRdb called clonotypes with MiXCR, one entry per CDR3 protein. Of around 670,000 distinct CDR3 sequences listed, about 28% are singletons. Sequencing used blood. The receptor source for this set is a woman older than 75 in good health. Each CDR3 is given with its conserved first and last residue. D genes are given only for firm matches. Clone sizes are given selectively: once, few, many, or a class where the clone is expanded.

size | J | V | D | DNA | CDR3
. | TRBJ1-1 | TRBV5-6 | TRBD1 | TGTGCCAGCAGCTTGGCAGGGGGCAAGGTAGAGACTGAAGCTTTCTTT | CASSLAGGKVETEAFF
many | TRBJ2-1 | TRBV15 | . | TGTGCCACCAGCAGAGATCTCGGCGGGGGACATACCAATGAGCAGTTCTTC | CATSRDLGGGHTNEQFF
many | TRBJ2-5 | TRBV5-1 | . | TGCGCCAGCAGCTTGGCGGGTGGGGGGTCGTACCAAGAGACCCAGTACTTC | CASSLAGGGSYQETQYF
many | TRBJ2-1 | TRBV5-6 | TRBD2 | TGTGCCAGCAGCTTGTGGTTAGCGGGGGATTACAATGAGCAGTTCTTC | CASSLWLAGDYNEQFF
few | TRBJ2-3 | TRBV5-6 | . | TGTGCCAGCAGCTTGGTCGTGGGGGCCACAGATACGCAGTATTTT | CASSLVVGATDTQYF
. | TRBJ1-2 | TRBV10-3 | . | TGTGCCATCTCCGGGAGGGGCAATGGCTACACCTTC | CAISGRGNGYTF
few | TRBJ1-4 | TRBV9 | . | TGTGCCAGCAGCGGAGAGGGGGGGGGAATTGCAGATGAAAAACTGTTTTTT | CASSGEGGGIADEKLFF
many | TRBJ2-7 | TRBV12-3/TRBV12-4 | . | TGTGCCAGCAGCCCCGGGACTGTCTACGAGCAGTACTTC | CASSPGTVYEQYF
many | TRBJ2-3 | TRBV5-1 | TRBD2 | TGCGCCAGCAGCCTGCCTATGCGGGGGGGTAATACAGATACGCAGTATTTT | CASSLPMRGGNTDTQYF
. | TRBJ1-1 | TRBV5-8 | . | TGTGCCAGCAGCTTGGTTGATGAAGCTTTCTTT | CASSLVDEAFF
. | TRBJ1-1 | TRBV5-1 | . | TGCGCCAGCAGCTCACAGGCATTTACTGAAGCTTTCTTT | CASSSQAFTEAFF
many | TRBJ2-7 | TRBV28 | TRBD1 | TGTGCCAGCAGTTTATCTTCTGACGGGACAGGGGAGCAGTACTTC | CASSLSSDGTGEQYF
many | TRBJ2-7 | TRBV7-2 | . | TGTGCCAGCGGCACCGGAGGGGGCGAAATATTGTACGAGCAGTACTTC | CASGTGGGEILYEQYF
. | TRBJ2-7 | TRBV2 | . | TGTGCCAGCAGTATAGACAGGCGGGAGGAGCAGTACTTC | CASSIDRREEQYF
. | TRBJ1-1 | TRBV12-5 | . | TGTGCTAGTGGTTTGGTAGTGGGACAGAACACTGAAGCTTTCTTT | CASGLVVGQNTEAFF
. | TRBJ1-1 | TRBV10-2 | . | TGCGCCGGCCAAGCGGGAGGGAGTACTGAAGCTTTCTTT | CAGQAGGSTEAFF
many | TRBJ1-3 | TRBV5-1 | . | TGTGCCAGCAGCTTAGGGGGTTCTGGAAACACCATATATTTT | CASSLGGSGNTIYF
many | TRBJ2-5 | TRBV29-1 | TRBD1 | TGCAGCGTAGCACAGGGGAGAATTATGGGGACCCAGTACTTC | CSVAQGRIMGTQYF
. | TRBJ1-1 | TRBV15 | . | TGTGCCACCAGCGGTTACCCCGGGACGGTTGAAGCTTTCTTT | CATSGYPGTVEAFF
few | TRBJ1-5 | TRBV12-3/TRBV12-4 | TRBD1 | TGTGCCAGCAGCCAGTCAAGGGGGCCCTACTACTTCGTGAATCAGCCCCAGCATTTT | CASSQSRGPYYFVNQPQHF
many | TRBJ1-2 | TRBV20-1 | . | TGCAGTGCTAGCGAGGATGGCTACACCTTC | CSASEDGYTF
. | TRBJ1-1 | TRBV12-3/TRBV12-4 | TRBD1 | TGTGCCAGCAGTTCCCGGGGACAGCCGAACACTGAAGCTTTCTTT | CASSSRGQPNTEAFF
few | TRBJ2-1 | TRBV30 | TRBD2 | TGTGCCTGGGGGACTAGCGGGGGGGCCGGTGAGCAGTTCTTC | CAWGTSGGAGEQFF
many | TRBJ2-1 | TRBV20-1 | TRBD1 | TGCAGTGCCCCGAAACCCGGGACAGGGTACAATGAGCAGTTCTTC | CSAPKPGTGYNEQFF
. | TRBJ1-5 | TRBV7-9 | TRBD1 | TGTGCCAGCAGCTTCGCAATGGTTGGGACAGGGGAATATAGCAATCAGCCCCAGCATTTT | CASSFAMVGTGEYSNQPQHF
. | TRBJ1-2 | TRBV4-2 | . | TGTGCCGGCAGCCCCGGGTCCCTCTATGGCTACACCTTC | CAGSPGSLYGYTF
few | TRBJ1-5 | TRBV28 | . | TGTGCCAGCGGCCTGAGCAATCAGCCCCAGCATTTT | CASGLSNQPQHF
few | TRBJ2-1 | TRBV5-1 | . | TGCGCCAGCAGCTTGCAGGGGGGGGACCAAGAGACCCAGTTCTTC | CASSLQGGDQETQFF
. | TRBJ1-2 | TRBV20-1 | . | TGCAGTGCCACAGGTCAACTCGGGAACACCTTC | CSATGQLGNTF
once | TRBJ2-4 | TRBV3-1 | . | TGTGCCGGCAGCCTGCTAGCCAAAAACATTCAGTACTTC | CAGSLLAKNIQYF
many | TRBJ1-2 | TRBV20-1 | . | TGCAGTGCTAGAGTTTCGGGACATAGTTACTATGGCTACACCTTC | CSARVSGHSYYGYTF
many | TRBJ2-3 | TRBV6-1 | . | TGTGCCAGCACTGAAATGGGGTCTTACACAGATACGCAGTATTTT | CASTEMGSYTDTQYF
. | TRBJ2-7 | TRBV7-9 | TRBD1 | TGTGCCAGCAGCGAGGGGACAGGGGGGAGCTACGAGCAGTACTTC | CASSEGTGGSYEQYF
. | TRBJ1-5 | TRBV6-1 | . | TGTGCCAGCAGTGAAGGTGCAGGGGCCGACTCCCAGCATTTT | CASSEGAGADSQHF
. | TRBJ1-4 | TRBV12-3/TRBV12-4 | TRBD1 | TGTGCCAGCAGTTGGGACAGAGGTAGGGAAAAACTGTTTTTT | CASSWDRGREKLFF
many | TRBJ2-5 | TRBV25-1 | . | TGTGCCAGCAGTGAATTCGGGCGGGAGACCCAGTACTTC | CASSEFGRETQYF
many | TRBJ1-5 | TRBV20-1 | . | TGCAGTGCAAGGAAGGACGAATATAGCAATCAGCCCCAGCATTTT | CSARKDEYSNQPQHF
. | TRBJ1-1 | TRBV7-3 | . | TGTGCCAGCAGCTTAGGTGATAGGGCTGAAGCTTTCTTT | CASSLGDRAEAFF
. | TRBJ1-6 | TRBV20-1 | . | TGCAGTGCTAGAGATGGGCAGTGGGGCTCCTATAATTCACCCCTCCACTTT | CSARDGQWGSYNSPLHF
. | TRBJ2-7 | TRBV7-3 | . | TGTGCCAGCAGCTTAAATGCAGACTCCTACGAGCAGTACTTC | CASSLNADSYEQYF
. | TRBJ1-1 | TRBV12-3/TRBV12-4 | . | TGTGCCAGCAGTTTTGGCACAGGTCTGCTTGGCACTGAAGCTTTCTTT | CASSFGTGLLGTEAFF
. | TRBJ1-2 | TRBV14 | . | TGTGCCAGCAGCCAAGAATCCGGCGCTTTCTATGGCTACACCTTC | CASSQESGAFYGYTF
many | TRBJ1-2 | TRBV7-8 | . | TGTGCCAGCAGCTTAGCAGGGGAGGTCTATGGCTACACCTTC | CASSLAGEVYGYTF
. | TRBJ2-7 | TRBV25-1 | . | TGTGCCAGCAGTGAAGGTGGGACGGACGTCTACGAGCAGTACTTC | CASSEGGTDVYEQYF
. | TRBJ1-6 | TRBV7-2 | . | TGTGCCAGCAGCTTAGGGGGCGCAGGGTCACCCCTCCACTTT | CASSLGGAGSPLHF